Following are 8 T cell receptor beta chains from one sample sequenced in a study of blood T cell repertoires in COVID-19. Using immunoSEQ multiplex PCR, the repertoire was profiled, and TCRdb retains in-frame clones only, with some absent. The sample consists of about 210,000 clones, roughly 90% of them appearing once. The sample was PBMCs or T cells enriched from blood (not recorded which). The receptor source for this set is a man aged 18 to 29 with acute COVID-19.

The V and J genes are TRBV27 and TRBJ2-7; no definite D call. Per germline, CDR1 MNHEY and CDR2 SMNVEV (reference sequence). Trimming left V 2 bases short and J 2 bases short, with 13 bases between. CDR3 length equals 15 residues. Written as DNA, the CDR3 is TGTGCCAGCAGTTTAATGAGCATGGAGACCTACGAGCAGTACTTC. It translates to CASSLMSMETYEQYF.

This clone showed up just once. The chain is built from TRBV12-3 or TRBV12-4 and TRBJ1-5; D is perhaps TRBD1 (6 bases). Trimming took 5 bases from V and 5 from J, leaving 10 bases between them. This CDR3 has 13 residues. DNA of the CDR3: TGTGCCAGCAGTCCCGGACAGCATCAGCCCCAGCATTTT. Protein product: CASSPGQHQPQHF.

The chain employs TRBV7-2 and TRBJ2-7; 11 bases align to TRBD2. V shed 5 bases and J 7 bases; nucleotides not matched to a gene: 16. The CDR3 is made up of 17 amino acids. Germline assignment: CDR1 SGHTA and CDR2 FQGNSA. The CDR3 spells CASSARSLAGGLQEQYF. The CDR3 region has the DNA TGTGCCAGCAGCGCGCGGAGTCTAGCGGGAGGACTTCAGGAGCAGTACTTC.

The gene calls are TRBV29-1 and TRBJ2-3; 9 nucleotides match TRBD1. CDR1 is SQVTM, CDR2 ANQGSEA, per germline. V was clipped by 4 bases and J by 2 bases; unmatched bases: 7. The CDR3 sequence is 15 residues long. CDR3 nucleotide sequence: TGCAGCGTTGCCTCCGGGACAGGGATCACAGATACGCAGTATTTT. The encoded protein is CSVASGTGITDTQYF.

The chain combines TRBV7-3 with TRBJ2-1; D gene uncertain. The CDR3 is 14 amino acids. Germline V gene lookup returns CDR1 SGHTA and CDR2 FQGTGA. The germline V and J ends were trimmed by 5 bases and 0 bases, with 8 bases remaining between them. The CDR3 DNA reads as TGTGCCAGCAGCCCCCCCGGCTCCTACAATGAGCAGTTCTTC. This translates into CASSPPGSYNEQFF.

The genes are TRBV4-2 and TRBJ1-1, with a weak D call TRBD1 (6 bases). This CDR3 is built from 15 residues. The V end lost 4 bases, the J end lost 1 base, and 13 bases lay between the germline ends. In germline, CDR1 is LGHNA, CDR2 YNFKEQ. Here the CDR3 reads CASSLGSGQNTEAFF. In DNA, the CDR3 is TGTGCCAGCAGCCTTGGGTCGGGACAGAACACTGAAGCTTTCTTT.

This clone was detected only once. V and J are TRBV6-1 and TRBJ2-2; D may be TRBD2 (6 bases). This CDR3 has 15 amino acids. Trimming cost V 7 bases and J 6 bases, with 18 bases left between them. Germline lookup yields CDR1 MNHNS and CDR2 SASEGT. The CDR3 bases are TGTGCCAGCAATCGGGCGGGGTTAGTATCCGGGGAGCTGTTTTTT. It yields the protein CASNRAGLVSGELFF.

As concerns this clone: This same CDR3 is encoded by further DNA sequences in the sample. The chain combines TRBV18 with TRBJ2-1, with TRBD1 matching 8 bases. This CDR3 is 14 amino acids long. Germline CDR1 is KGHSH and CDR2 is LQKENI. Trimming took 2 bases from V and 4 from J; bases not matched to a gene: 1. CDR3 protein: CASSPGTGYNEQFF. The CDR3 DNA sequence: TGTGCCAGCTCACCAGGGACAGGATACAATGAGCAGTTCTTC.